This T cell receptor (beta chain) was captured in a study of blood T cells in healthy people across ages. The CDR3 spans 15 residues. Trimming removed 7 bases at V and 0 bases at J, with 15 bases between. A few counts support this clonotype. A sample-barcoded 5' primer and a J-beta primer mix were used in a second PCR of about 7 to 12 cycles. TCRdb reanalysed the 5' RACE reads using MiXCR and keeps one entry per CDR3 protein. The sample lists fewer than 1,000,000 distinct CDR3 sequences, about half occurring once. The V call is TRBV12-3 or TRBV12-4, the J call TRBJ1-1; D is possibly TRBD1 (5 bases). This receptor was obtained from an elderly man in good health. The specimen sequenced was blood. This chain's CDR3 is CASTRSRGMNTEAFF. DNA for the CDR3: TGTGCCAGCACCCGCAGTCGGGGGATGAACACTGAAGCTTTCTTT.